This T cell receptor (beta chain) originates from a study of shared clonotypes between healthy human individuals. Study-wide results and caveats: Non-shared clonotypes had lower generation probabilities than clonotypes shared by all four sorted-subset donors.

Profiling relied on immunoSEQ multiplex PCR, and the TCRdb table lists in-frame clones only, not all of them. Of 2 million to 2.5 million clones in the sample, over 90% were seen once. Details on this clone: Its antigen is as yet unknown.

The CDR3 runs to 15 residues. Division of CD4+ cells produced a CD45RA+ naive subset and a CD45RA-negative memory subset. This chain connects TRBV21-1 to TRBJ1-4; the table's D call, TRBD1, was not checked against the DNA. TRBV21-1 is a documented pseudogene. Source material: naive CD4+ T cells from PBMCs. Noted subset: CD45RA+ positively selected. The receptor was isolated from a man in his late teens or twenties in good health. Some clones in this sample may be carry-over from other donors' samples. This CDR3 is CASSKAIEQGEKLFF. Written as DNA, the CDR3 is TGTGCCAGCAGCAAAGCAATCGAACAGGGGGAAAAACTGTTTTTT.